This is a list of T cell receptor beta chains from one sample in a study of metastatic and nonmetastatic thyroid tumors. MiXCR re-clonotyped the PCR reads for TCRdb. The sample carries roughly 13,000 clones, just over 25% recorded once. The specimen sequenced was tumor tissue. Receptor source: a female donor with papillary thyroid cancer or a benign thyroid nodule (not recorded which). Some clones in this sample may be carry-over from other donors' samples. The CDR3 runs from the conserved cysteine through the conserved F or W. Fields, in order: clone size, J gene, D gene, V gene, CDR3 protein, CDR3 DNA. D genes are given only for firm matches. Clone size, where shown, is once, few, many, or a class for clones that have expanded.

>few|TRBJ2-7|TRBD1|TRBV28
CASSFPTGKGYEQYF
TGTGCCAGCAGTTTTCCGACAGGGAAGGGCTACGAGCAGTACTTC
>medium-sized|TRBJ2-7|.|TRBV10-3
CAISEEGYEQYF
TGTGCCATCAGTGAGGAGGGCTACGAGCAGTACTTC
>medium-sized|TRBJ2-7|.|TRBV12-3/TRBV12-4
CASSLGASSYEQYF
TGTGCCAGCAGTTTAGGTGCCAGTTCCTACGAGCAGTACTTC
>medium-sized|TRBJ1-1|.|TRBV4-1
CASSQAPRQSSTEAFF
TGCGCCAGCAGCCAAGCGCCGCGGCAGAGTAGCACTGAAGCTTTCTTT
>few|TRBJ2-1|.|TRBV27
CASTPGLCPTSYNEQFF
TGTGCCAGCACCCCCGGACTTTGCCCCACGTCCTACAATGAGCAATTCTTC
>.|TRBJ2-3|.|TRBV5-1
CASSASVLGLDTQYF
TGCGCCAGCAGCGCTAGCGTGTTAGGGTTAGATACGCAGTATTTT
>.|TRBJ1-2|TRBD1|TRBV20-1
CSARASDRWLYGYTF
TGCAGTGCTAGGGCTTCGGACAGGTGGCTTTATGGCTACACCTTC
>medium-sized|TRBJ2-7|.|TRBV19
CASSIGTDLSYEQYF
TGTGCCAGTAGTATAGGCACGGATTTGAGCTACGAGCAGTACTTC
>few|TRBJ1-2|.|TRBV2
CASSEGRDNYGYTF
TGTGCCAGCAGTGAAGGGAGGGATAACTATGGCTACACCTTC
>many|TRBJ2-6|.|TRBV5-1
CASSLAEGGANVLTF
TGCGCCAGCAGCTTGGCCGAGGGTGGGGCCAACGTCCTGACTTTC
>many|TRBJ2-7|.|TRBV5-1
CASSLGGASTYEQYF
TGCGCCAGCAGCTTGGGGGGCGCATCAACCTACGAGCAGTACTTC
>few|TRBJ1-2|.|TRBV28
CASSLRGIRDGTF
TGTGCCAGCAGCCTTAGAGGGATCCGTGATGGCACCTTC
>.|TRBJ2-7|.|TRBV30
CAWSVQGYEQYF
TGTGCCTGGAGTGTACAGGGTTACGAGCAGTACTTC
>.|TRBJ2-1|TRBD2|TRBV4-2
CASSQHKQYSGRADEQFF
TGTGCCAGCAGCCAACATAAACAATATAGCGGGAGGGCCGATGAGCAGTTCTTC
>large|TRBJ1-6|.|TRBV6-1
CASSDRAVSF
TGTGCCAGCAGTGATAGGGCAGTCAGTTTT
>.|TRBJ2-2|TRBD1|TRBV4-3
CASSQPGTGGDLTGELFF
TGCGCCAGCAGCCAACCCGGGACAGGGGGAGACTTAACCGGGGAGCTGTTTTTT
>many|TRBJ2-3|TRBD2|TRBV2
CASSELSGGTDTQYF
TGTGCCAGCAGTGAACTAAGCGGGGGCACAGATACGCAGTATTTT
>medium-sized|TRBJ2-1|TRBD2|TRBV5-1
CASSRGGSGSIMEQFF
TGCGCCAGCAGCCGGGGGGGGAGCGGGAGTATCATGGAGCAGTTCTTC
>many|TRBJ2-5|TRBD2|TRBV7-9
CASSPWGGGGETQYF
TGTGCCAGCAGCCCCTGGGGGGGAGGAGGAGAGACCCAGTACTTC
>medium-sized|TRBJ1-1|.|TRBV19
CASSIFKGNTEAFF
TGTGCCAGTAGTATCTTCAAGGGGAACACTGAAGCTTTCTTT
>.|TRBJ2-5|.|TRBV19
CASRQGYQETQYF
TGTGCCAGTAGGCAGGGCTACCAAGAGACCCAGTACTTC
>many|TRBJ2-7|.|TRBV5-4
CASSLTGTLSYEQYF
TGTGCCAGCAGCTTAACAGGAACCCTATCCTACGAGCAGTACTTC
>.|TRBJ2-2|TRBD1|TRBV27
CASNPRPGPRQGTVELFF
TGTGCCAGCAATCCACGCCCGGGGCCCAGACAGGGCACCGTGGAGCTGTTTTTT
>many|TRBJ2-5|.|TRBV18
CASSPLTGETQYF
TGTGCCAGCTCACCTCTCACAGGAGAGACCCAGTACTTC
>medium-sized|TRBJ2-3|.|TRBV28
CASSPLGGKNTDTQYF
TGTGCCAGCAGTCCCCTTGGCGGGAAAAACACAGATACGCAGTATTTT
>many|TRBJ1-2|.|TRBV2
CASKRESNYGYTF
TGTGCCAGCAAGAGGGAGAGTAACTATGGCTACACCTTC
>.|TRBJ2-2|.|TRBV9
CAGSVVVRGWELFF
TGTGCCGGCAGCGTAGTGGTACGGGGCTGGGAGCTGTTTTTT
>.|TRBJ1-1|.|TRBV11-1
CASSLGLYGEGRTEAFF
TGTGCCAGCAGCTTAGGGTTATACGGGGAAGGGCGAACTGAAGCTTTCTTT
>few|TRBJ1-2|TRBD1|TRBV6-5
CASSLLGTGGDYTF
TGTGCCAGCAGTCTACTAGGGACAGGGGGTGACTACACCTTC
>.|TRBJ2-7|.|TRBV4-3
CASSQDPRDSSYEQYF
TGCGCCAGCAGCCAAGACCCTAGGGATAGCTCCTACGAGCAGTACTTC
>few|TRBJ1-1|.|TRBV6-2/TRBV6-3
CASRWGLGEAFF
TGTGCCAGCAGATGGGGACTTGGTGAAGCTTTCTTT
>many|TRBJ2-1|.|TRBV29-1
CSVVVGWSYNEQFF
TGCAGCGTTGTGGTAGGGTGGTCCTACAATGAGCAGTTCTTC
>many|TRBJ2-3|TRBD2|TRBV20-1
CSAREKLAGVSTDTQYF
TGCAGTGCTAGAGAAAAACTAGCGGGAGTGAGCACAGATACGCAGTATTTT
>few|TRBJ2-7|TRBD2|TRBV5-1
CASSLRVGGAGGTYEQYF
TGCGCCAGCAGCCTACGGGTGGGGGGAGCGGGAGGTACCTACGAGCAGTACTTC
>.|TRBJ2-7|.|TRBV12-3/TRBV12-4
CASSFFGSGYEQYF
TGTGCCAGCAGTTTTTTCGGGAGTGGGTACGAGCAGTACTTC
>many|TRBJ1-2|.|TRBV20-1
CSAAFTGYYGYTF
TGCAGTGCTGCCTTCACAGGCTACTATGGCTACACCTTC
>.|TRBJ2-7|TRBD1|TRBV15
CATSRGRTGGHEQYF
TGTGCCACCAGCAGAGGTCGGACAGGGGGCCACGAGCAGTACTTC
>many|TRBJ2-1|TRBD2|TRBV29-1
CSVIGGSSRNEQFF
TGCAGCGTTATAGGCGGGAGTAGTAGGAATGAGCAGTTCTTC
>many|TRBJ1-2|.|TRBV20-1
CSATPGRTGYTF
TGCAGTGCTACCCCGGGACGGACGGGCTACACCTTC
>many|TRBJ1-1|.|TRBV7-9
CASTLGGHNTEAFF
TGTGCCAGCACCCTTGGGGGTCATAACACTGAAGCTTTCTTT
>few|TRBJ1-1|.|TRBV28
CASRPPGIGTESFF
TGTGCCAGCAGGCCCCCGGGCATTGGCACTGAATCTTTCTTT
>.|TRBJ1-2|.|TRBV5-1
CASSLGSFSSNYGYTF
TGCGCCAGCAGCTTAGGGAGTTTTTCCTCTAACTATGGCTACACCTTC
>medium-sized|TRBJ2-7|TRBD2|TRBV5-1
CASSPQPGLAEEQYF
TGCGCCAGCAGCCCTCAACCGGGACTAGCGGAGGAGCAGTACTTC
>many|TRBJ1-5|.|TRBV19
CASSRSGLGRGNQPQHF
TGTGCCAGTAGTCGGTCAGGCCTCGGAAGGGGAAATCAGCCCCAGCATTTT
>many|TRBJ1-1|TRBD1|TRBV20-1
CSAGTGNTEAFF
TGCAGTGCTGGGACAGGGAACACTGAAGCTTTCTTT
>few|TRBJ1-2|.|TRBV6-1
CASSVSVDYGYTF
TGTGCCAGCAGCGTGTCCGTGGACTATGGCTACACCTTC
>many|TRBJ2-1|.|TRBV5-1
CASKVSDNEQFF
TGCGCCAGCAAGGTAAGCGACAATGAGCAGTTCTTC